These 15 T cell receptor beta chains share one sample of origin, sequenced in a study of T-cell reconstitution after alpha-beta-depleted transplantation in children. Construction of the TCRbeta library involved unique molecular identifiers. MiXCR, run by TCRdb on the PCR reads, gives a single entry per CDR3 protein. The profile covers 200,000 to 300,000 distinct CDR3 sequences, with 9.5% to 15% appearing a single time and over 2% taken by the ten largest. Sequences were derived from PBMCs from the stem cell graft donor, sampled from the stem cell graft. These receptors all stem from a human donor who donated a stem cell graft to a child with acute lymphoblastic leukemia.

This clonotype was recorded many times. The chain carries TRBV27 and TRBJ2-1; D possibly corresponds to TRBD2 (5 bases). CDR3 size: 14 residues. Germline V CDR1 and CDR2: MNHEY, SMNVEV (reference sequence). V gave up 4 bases and J gave up 4 bases, with 11 bases separating them. The CDR3 region is CASSSADGYNEQFF. The CDR3 nucleotides are TGTGCCAGCAGTTCAGCGGACGGGTACAATGAGCAGTTCTTC.

This clonotype is a singleton in its sample. V and J are TRBV5-6 and TRBJ1-6; D uncertain. V lost 1 base to trimming and J lost 10 bases, with 15 bases between them. Germline V CDR1 and CDR2: SGHDT, YYEEEE. The length of the CDR3 is 15 residues. In nucleotides, the CDR3 is TGTGCCAGCAGCTTGTCCTCCGGGGTCGGCTCACCCCTCCACTTT. This sequence encodes CASSLSSGVGSPLHF.

Many counts were recorded for this clonotype. The chain has TRBV28 and TRBJ2-1; D is possibly TRBD2 (5 bases). With 3 bases removed from V and 6 bases from J, the gap between germline ends came to 21 bases. Germline V gene lookup returns CDR1 MDHEN and CDR2 SYDVKM. This CDR3 region has 17 residues. CDR3 in amino acids: CASSFRSHGVLVNEQFF. The CDR3 coding sequence is TGTGCCAGCAGTTTCCGCAGCCACGGGGTCCTAGTCAATGAGCAGTTCTTC.

This clonotype came up many times. The CDR3 DNA reads as TGTGCCAGCAGTTACGCGTTGACAGGGGTCGGTGAGCTGTTTTTT. It codes for CASSYALTGVGELFF. The genes are TRBV6-5 and TRBJ2-2; 8 bases are shared with TRBD1. The CDR3 runs to 15 residues. Unmatched junction bases numbered 10, after V lost 2 bases and J lost 11 bases. CDR1 and CDR2 (germline): MNHEY, SVGAGI.

At least ten counts were recorded for this clonotype. The chain combines TRBV4-3 with TRBJ2-7; TRBD1 matches 7 bases. After removal of 3 bases from V and 2 bases from J, the junction contained 16 bases not matched to a gene. Germline V gene lookup returns CDR1 LGHNA and CDR2 YSLEER. The length of the CDR3 is 18 residues. CDR3 nucleotides: TGCGCCAGCAGCCAGTATGGTACCTCCGACAGGGTAGCCTACGAGCAGTACTTC. This sequence encodes CASSQYGTSDRVAYEQYF.

This clonotype was recorded many times. The CDR3 here is CAISGGLPEQYF. The CDR3 region has the DNA TGTGCCATCAGTGGGGGACTCCCCGAGCAGTACTTC. V usage is TRBV10-3 and J usage is TRBJ2-7; maybe TRBD2 (6 bases). Trimming took off 4 bases at V and 6 bases at J, with 10 bases between the two ends. The CDR3 runs 12 residues. Germline lookup yields CDR1 ENHRY and CDR2 SYGVKD.

V is TRBV5-8 and J is TRBJ2-7, with D possibly being TRBD2 (6 bases). This CDR3 has 17 amino acids. Looked up from germline, CDR1 is SGHTS and CDR2 is YDEGEE. V shed 6 bases and J shed 2 bases, with 24 bases lying between them. CDR3 DNA sequence: TGTGCCAGCACTCCCGGGACTCGGATTTTAGAAGCCTACGAGCAGTACTTC. Its protein is CASTPGTRILEAYEQYF.

The CDR3 region is CASSYQNTEAFF. CDR3 nucleotides: TGTGCCAGCTCGTACCAGAACACTGAAGCTTTCTTT. V usage is TRBV2 and J usage is TRBJ1-1; D is uncertain. V dropped 8 bases and J dropped 1 base, with 8 bases sitting between them. The CDR3 loop spans 12 amino acids. Looked up from germline, CDR1 is SNHLY and CDR2 is FYNNEI.

This clonotype was seen repeatedly, ten times or more. The chain uses TRBV27 and TRBJ1-5; D is possibly TRBD1 (6 bases). The germline V gene has CDR1 MNHEY and CDR2 SMNVEV (reference sequence). V was trimmed by 5 bases and J by 0 bases, leaving 17 bases between them. The CDR3 is made up of 17 amino acids. This CDR3 reads CASSKTGYIDSNQPQHF. CDR3 DNA: TGTGCCAGCAGTAAAACAGGGTACATAGATAGCAATCAGCCCCAGCATTTT.

The chain uses TRBV6-6 and TRBJ1-5; the D is unclear. This CDR3 contains 11 residues. Trimming pared 8 bases from V and 10 bases from J, leaving 12 bases between. Germline V lookup: CDR1 MNHNY, CDR2 SVGAGI (reference sequence). The CDR3 DNA follows: TGTGCCAGCGGGTCTTCAGCACCCCAGCATTTT. Translated, it gives CASGSSAPQHF.

This chain connects TRBV30 to TRBJ2-2, with TRBD2 matching 7 bases. Germline V gene lookup returns CDR1 GTSNPN and CDR2 SVGIG (reference sequence). CDR3 length equals 17 residues. Germline trimming cut 0 bases from V and 1 base from J; bases unmatched to any gene: 8. CDR3 amino acids: CAWSVLGPGGNTGELFF. In DNA form, the CDR3 reads TGTGCCTGGAGTGTACTGGGTCCGGGGGGGAACACCGGGGAGCTGTTTTTT.

This clonotype was observed at least ten times. V is TRBV7-2 and J is TRBJ2-2, with D unclear. The germline gives CDR1 SGHTA, CDR2 FQGNSA. This CDR3 region has 15 residues. Trimming stripped 0 bases from V and 5 bases from J, with 10 bases between. The CDR3 nucleotides are TGTGCCAGCAGCTTAGCCATGGGCCGGACCGGGGAGCTGTTTTTT. Translating gives CASSLAMGRTGELFF. Filled out from reference TRBV7-2 and TRBJ2-2, the complete variable domain reads GAGVSQSPSNKVTEKGKDVELRCDPISGHTALYWYRQSLGQGLEFLIYFQGNSAPDKSGLPSDRFSAERTGGSVSTLTIQRTQQEDSAVYLCASSLAMGRTGELFFGEGSRLTVL.

This clonotype was seen repeatedly, ten times or more. The chain combines TRBV15 with TRBJ2-1, with D uncertain. The V end lost 0 bases, the J end lost 6 bases, and 12 bases lay between the germline ends. Germline loops: CDR1 LNHNV, CDR2 YYDKDF (reference sequence). The CDR3 loop spans 15 amino acids. Here the CDR3 reads CATSRDQDATNEQFF. Written as DNA, the CDR3 is TGTGCCACCAGCAGAGATCAAGACGCGACCAATGAGCAGTTCTTC.

This clonotype has a count of ten or more. The gene calls are TRBV12-3 or TRBV12-4 and TRBJ1-4; no clear D gene. V was shortened by 3 bases and J by 5 bases, with 13 bases between the two germline ends. CDR3 size: 15 residues. The CDR3 DNA follows: TGTGCCAGCAGTTTCGGGTTGGCAGAAAATGAAAAACTGTTTTTT. Its protein product is CASSFGLAENEKLFF.

This clonotype came up many times. CDR3 nucleotides: TGCAGTGCAGCCGGGACAGGGGGCTACGAGCAGTACTTC. Translated, it gives CSAAGTGGYEQYF. The chain carries TRBV20-1 and TRBJ2-7, with TRBD1 matching 11 bases. CDR3 length: 13 residues. From germline, CDR1 is DFQATT and CDR2 SNEGSKA (reference sequence). V lost 6 bases and J lost 3; bases outside the gene matches: 4.